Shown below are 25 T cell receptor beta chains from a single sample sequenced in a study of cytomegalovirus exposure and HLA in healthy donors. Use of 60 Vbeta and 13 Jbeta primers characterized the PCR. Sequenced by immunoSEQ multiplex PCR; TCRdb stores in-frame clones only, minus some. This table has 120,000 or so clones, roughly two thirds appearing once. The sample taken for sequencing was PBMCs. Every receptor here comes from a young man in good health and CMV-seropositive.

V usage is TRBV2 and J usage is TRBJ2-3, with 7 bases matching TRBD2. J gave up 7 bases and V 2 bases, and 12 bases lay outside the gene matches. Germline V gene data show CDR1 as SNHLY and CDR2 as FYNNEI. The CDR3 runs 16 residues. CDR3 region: CASSETVASGAHTQYF. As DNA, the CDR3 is TGTGCCAGCAGTGAAACCGTGGCTAGCGGAGCACATACGCAGTATTTT.

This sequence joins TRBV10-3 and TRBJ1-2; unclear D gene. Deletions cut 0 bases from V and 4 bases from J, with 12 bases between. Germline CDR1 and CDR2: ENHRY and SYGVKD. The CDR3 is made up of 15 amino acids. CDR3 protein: CAISESTEGGYGYTF. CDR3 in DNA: TGTGCCATCAGTGAGTCAACAGAAGGAGGCTATGGCTACACCTTC.

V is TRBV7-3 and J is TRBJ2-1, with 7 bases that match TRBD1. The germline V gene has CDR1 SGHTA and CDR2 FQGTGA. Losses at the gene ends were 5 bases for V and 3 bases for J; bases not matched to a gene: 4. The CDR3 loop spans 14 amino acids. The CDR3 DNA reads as TGTGCCAGCAGCCTTCAGGGGGACTACAATGAGCAGTTCTTC. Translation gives CASSLQGDYNEQFF.

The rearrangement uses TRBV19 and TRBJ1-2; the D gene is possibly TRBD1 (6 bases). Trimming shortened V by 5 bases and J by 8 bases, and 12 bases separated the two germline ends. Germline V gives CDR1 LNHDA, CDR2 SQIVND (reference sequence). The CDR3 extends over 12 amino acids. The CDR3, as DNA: TGTGCCAGTAGTCCAGCAGGGGTAGGCTACACCTTC. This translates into CASSPAGVGYTF.

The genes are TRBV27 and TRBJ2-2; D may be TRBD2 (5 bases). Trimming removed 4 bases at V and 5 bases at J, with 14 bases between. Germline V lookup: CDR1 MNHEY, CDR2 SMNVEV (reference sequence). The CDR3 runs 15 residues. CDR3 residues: CASSYGRRRTGELFF. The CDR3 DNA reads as TGTGCCAGCAGTTACGGACGGAGGAGGACCGGGGAGCTGTTTTTT.

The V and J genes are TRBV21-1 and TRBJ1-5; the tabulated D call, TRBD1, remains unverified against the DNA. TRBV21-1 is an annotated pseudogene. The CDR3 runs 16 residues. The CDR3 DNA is TGTGCCAGCAGCAAATTGGGACAACATCGGGATCAGCCCCAGCATTTT. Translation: CASSKLGQHRDQPQHF.

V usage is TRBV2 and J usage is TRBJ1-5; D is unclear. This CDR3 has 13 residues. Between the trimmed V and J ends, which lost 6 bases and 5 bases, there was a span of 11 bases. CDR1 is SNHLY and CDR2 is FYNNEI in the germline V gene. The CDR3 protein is CASRLQRDQPQHF. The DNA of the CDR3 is TGTGCCAGCAGGCTACAGAGGGATCAGCCCCAGCATTTT.

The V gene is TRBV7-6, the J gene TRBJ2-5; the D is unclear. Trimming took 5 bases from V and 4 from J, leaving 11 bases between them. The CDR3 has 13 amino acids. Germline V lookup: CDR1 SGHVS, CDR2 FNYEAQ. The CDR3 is CASSPGTRETQYF. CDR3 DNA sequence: TGTGCCAGCAGCCCAGGAACCCGAGAGACCCAGTACTTC.

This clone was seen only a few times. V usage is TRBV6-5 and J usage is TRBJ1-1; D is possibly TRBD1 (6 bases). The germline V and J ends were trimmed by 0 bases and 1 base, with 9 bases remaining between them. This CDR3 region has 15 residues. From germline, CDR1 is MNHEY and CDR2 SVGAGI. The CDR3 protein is CASSYSARGNTEAFF. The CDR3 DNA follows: TGTGCCAGCAGTTACTCGGCCAGGGGGAACACTGAAGCTTTCTTT.

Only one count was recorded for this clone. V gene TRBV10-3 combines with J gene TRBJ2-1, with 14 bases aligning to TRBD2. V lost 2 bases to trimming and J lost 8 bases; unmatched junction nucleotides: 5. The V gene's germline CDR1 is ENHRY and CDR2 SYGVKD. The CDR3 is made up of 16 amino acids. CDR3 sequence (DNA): TGTGCCATCAGTGAGGCGCCGGGACTAGCGGGAGATGAGCAGTTCTTC. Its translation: CAISEAPGLAGDEQFF.

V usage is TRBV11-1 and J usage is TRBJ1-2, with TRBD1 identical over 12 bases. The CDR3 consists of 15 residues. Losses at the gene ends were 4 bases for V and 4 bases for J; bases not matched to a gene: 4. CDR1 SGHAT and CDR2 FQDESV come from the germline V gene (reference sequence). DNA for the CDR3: TGTGCCAGCAGCTCCGGGACAGGGGGCAGCTATGGCTACACCTTC. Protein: CASSSGTGGSYGYTF.

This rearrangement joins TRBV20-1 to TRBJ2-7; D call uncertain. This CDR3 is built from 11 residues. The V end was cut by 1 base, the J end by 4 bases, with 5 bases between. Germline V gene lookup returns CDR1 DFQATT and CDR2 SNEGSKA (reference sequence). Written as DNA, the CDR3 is TGCAGTGCTAGAGTCAGTTACGAGCAGTACTTC. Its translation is CSARVSYEQYF.

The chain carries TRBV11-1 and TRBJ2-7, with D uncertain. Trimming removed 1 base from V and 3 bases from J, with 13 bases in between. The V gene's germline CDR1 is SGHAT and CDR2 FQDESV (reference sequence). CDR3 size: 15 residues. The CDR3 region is CASSLGGPLGYEQYF. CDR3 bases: TGTGCCAGCAGCTTAGGAGGCCCCCTAGGCTACGAGCAGTACTTC. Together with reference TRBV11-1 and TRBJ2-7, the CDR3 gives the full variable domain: EAEVAQSPRYKITEKSQAVAFWCDPISGHATLYWYRQILGQGPELLVQFQDESVVDDSQLPKDRFSAERLKGVDSTLKIQPAELGDSAMYLCASSLGGPLGYEQYFGPGTRLTVT.

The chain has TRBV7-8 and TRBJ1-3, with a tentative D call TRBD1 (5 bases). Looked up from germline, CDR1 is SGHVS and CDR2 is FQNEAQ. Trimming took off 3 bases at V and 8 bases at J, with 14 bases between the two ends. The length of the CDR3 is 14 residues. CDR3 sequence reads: CASSLTAQVHTIYF. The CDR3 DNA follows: TGTGCCAGCAGCTTGACAGCCCAGGTCCACACCATATATTTT.

The CDR3: CSVALPGRGLYEQYF. The CDR3 region has the DNA TGCAGCGTTGCTCTCCCGGGCAGGGGTTTGTACGAGCAGTACTTC. The chain uses TRBV29-1 and TRBJ2-7, with a possible D match to TRBD1 (6 bases). CDR1 is SQVTM, CDR2 ANQGSEA, per germline. This CDR3 is 15 amino acids long. Trimming removed 4 bases at V and 4 bases at J, with 20 bases between.

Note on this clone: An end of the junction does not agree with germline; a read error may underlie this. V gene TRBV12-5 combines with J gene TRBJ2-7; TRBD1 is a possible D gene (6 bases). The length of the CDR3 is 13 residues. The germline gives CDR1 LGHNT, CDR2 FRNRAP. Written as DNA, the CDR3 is TGTGCTAGTGGTTGGCACCAACAGGGCCCCGAATTCTTC. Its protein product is CASGWHQQGPEFF.

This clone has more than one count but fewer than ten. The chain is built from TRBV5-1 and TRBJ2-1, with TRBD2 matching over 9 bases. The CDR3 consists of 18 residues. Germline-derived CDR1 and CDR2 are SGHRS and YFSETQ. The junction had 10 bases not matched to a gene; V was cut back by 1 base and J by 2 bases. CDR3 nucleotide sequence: TGCGCCAGCAGCTTGTCATTCCTAGCGGGACAAACCTACAATGAGCAGTTCTTC. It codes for CASSLSFLAGQTYNEQFF.

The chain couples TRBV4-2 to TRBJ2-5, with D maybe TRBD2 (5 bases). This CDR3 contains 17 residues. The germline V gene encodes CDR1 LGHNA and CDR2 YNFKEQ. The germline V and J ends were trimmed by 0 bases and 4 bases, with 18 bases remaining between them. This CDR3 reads CASSQDPGGSWAETQYF. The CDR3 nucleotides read TGTGCCAGCAGCCAAGACCCCGGAGGCAGTTGGGCAGAGACCCAGTACTTC.

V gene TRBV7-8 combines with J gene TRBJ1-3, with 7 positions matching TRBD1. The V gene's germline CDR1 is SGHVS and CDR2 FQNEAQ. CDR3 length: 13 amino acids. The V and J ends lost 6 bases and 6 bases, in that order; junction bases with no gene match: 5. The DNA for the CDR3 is TGTGCCAGCAGGGGAACAGGGGTAAACACCATATATTTT. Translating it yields CASRGTGVNTIYF.

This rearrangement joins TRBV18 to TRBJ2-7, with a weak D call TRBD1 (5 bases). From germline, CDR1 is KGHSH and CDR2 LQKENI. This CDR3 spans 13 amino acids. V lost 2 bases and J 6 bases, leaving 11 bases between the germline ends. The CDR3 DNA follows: TGTGCCAGCTCACCAGACAGATTTTTCGAGCAGTACTTC. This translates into CASSPDRFFEQYF.

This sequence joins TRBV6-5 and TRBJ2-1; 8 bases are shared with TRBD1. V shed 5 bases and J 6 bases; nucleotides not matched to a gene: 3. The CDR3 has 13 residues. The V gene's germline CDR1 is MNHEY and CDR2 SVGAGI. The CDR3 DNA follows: TGTGCCAGCAGTGAGACAGGGGTCAATGAGCAGTTCTTC. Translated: CASSETGVNEQFF.

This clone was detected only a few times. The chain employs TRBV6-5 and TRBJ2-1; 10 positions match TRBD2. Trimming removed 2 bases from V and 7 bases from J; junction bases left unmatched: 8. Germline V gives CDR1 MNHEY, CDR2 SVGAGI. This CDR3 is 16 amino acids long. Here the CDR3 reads CASSYHVAGGWNEQFF. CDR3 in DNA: TGTGCCAGCAGTTACCATGTAGCGGGAGGATGGAATGAGCAGTTCTTC.

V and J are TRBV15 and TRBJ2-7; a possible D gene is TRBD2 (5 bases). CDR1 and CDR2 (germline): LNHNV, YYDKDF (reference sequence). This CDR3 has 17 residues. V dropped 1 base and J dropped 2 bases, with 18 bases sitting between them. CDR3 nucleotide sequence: TGTGCCACCAGCAGAGCGGACTCCTCTTTACCCCCCTACGAGCAGTACTTC. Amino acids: CATSRADSSLPPYEQYF.

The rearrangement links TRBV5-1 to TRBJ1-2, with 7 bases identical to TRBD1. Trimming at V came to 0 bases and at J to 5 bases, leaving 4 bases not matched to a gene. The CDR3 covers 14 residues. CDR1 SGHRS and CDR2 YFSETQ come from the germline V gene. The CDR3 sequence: CASSLAGGWYGYTF. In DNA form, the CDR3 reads TGCGCCAGCAGCTTGGCAGGGGGTTGGTATGGCTACACCTTC.

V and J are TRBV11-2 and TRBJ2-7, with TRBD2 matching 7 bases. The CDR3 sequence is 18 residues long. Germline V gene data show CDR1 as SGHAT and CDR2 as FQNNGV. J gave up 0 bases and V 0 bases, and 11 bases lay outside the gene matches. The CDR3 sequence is CASSLDRWDYRSSYEQYF. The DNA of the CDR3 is TGTGCCAGCAGCTTAGACCGATGGGACTACCGGAGCTCCTACGAGCAGTACTTC.